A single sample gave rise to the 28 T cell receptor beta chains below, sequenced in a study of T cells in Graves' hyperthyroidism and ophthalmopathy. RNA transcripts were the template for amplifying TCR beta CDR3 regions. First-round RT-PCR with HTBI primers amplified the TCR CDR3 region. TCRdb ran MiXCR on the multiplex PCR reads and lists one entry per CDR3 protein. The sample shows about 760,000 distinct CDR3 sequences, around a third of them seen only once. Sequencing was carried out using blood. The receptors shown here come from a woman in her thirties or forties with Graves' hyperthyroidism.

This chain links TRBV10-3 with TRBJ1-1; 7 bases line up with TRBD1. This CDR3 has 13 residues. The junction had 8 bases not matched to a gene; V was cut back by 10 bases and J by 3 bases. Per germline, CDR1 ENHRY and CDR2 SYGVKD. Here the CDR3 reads CASMTGYDTEAFF. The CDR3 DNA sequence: TGTGCCAGCATGACAGGGTACGACACTGAAGCTTTCTTT.

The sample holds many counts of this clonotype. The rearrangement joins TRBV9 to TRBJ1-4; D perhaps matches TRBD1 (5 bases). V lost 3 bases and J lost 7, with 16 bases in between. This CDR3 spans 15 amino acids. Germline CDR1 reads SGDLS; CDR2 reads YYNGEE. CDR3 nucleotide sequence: TGTGCCAGCAGCGCCGGGGGTCGGGAGCTTGAAAAACTGTTTTTT. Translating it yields CASSAGGRELEKLFF.

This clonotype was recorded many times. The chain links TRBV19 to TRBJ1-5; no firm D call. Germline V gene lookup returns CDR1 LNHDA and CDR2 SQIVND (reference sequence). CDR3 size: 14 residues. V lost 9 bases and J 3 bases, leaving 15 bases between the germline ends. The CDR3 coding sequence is TGTGCCAGCTGGGCCGGGAGATTCAATCAGCCCCAGCATTTT. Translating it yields CASWAGRFNQPQHF.

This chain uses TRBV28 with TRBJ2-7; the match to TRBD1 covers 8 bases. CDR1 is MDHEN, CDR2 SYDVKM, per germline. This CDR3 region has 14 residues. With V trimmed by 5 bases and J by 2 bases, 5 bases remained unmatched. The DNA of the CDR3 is TGTGCCAGCAGTCCGGACAGGGTGCCCTACGAGCAGTACTTC. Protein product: CASSPDRVPYEQYF.

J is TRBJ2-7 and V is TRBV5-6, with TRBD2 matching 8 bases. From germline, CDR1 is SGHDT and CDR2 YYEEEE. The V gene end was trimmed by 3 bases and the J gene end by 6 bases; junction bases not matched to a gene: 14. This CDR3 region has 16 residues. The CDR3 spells CASSSSPGAGGGEQYF. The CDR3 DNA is TGTGCCAGCAGCTCATCACCAGGGGCGGGGGGTGGCGAGCAGTACTTC.

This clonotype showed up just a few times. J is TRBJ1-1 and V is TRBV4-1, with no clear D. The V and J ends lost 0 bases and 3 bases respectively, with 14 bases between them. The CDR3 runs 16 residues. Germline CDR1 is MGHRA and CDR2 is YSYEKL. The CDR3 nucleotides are TGCGCCAGCAGCCAAGATACGGCAGTAAGGGACACTGAAGCTTTCTTT. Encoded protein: CASSQDTAVRDTEAFF.

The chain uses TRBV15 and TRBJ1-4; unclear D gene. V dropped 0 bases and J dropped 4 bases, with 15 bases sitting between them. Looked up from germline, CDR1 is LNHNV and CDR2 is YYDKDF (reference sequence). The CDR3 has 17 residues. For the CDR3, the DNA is TGTGCCACCAGCAGAGATGAGGCAGGCCGCTTTAATGAAAAACTGTTTTTT. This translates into CATSRDEAGRFNEKLFF.

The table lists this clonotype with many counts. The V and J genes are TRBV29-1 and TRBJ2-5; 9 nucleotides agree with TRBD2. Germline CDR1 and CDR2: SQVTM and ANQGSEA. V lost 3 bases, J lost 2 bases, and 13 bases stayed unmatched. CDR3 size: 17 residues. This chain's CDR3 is CSVDKPGTSLVQETQYF. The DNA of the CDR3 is TGCAGCGTTGACAAACCCGGGACTAGCTTAGTTCAAGAGACCCAGTACTTC. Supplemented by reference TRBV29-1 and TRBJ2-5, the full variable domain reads SAVISQKPSRDICQRGTSLTIQCQVDSQVTMMFWYRQQPGQSLTLIATANQGSEATYESGFVIDKFPISRPNLTFSTLTVSNMSPEDSSIYLCSVDKPGTSLVQETQYFGPGTRLLVL.

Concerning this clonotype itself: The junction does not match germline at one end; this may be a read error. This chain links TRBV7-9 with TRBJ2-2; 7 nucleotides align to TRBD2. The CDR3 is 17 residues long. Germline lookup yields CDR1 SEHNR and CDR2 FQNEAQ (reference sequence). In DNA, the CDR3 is TGTGCCAGCAGCCAGTCCTTTCCGTCGGGAGTGAGCGGGGAGCCGTTTTTT. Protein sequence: CASSQSFPSGVSGEPFF.

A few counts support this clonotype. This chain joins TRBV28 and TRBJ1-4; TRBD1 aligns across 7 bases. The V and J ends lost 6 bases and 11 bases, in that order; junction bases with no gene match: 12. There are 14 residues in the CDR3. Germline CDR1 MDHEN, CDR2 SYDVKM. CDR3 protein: CASSSTPGTVKLFF. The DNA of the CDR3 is TGTGCCAGCAGCTCCACCCCCGGGACAGTCAAACTGTTTTTT.

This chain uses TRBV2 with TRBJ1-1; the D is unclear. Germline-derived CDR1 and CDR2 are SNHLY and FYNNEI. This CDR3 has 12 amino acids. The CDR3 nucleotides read TGTGCTAGAGAAGTAAGGGCCACTGAAGCTTTCTTT. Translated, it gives CAREVRATEAFF.

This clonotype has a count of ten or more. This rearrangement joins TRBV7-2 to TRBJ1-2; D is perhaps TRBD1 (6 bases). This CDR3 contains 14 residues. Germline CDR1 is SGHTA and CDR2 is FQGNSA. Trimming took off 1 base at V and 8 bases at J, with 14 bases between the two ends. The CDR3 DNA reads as TGTGCCAGCAGCTTAGTCGGGACACAGCTCGGCTACACCTTC. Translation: CASSLVGTQLGYTF.

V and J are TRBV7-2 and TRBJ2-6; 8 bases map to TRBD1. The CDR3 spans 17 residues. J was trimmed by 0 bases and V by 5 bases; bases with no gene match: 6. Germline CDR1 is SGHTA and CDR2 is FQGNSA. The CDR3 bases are TGTGCCAGCAGCCAGGGACAGGAATACTCTGGGGCCAACGTCCTGACTTTC. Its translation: CASSQGQEYSGANVLTF.

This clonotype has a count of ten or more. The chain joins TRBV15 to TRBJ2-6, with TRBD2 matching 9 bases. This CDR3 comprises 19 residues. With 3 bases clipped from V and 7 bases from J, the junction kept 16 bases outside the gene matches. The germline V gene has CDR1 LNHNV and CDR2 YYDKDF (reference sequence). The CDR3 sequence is CATSRPAGISSGVANVLTF. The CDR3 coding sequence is TGTGCCACCAGCAGGCCCGCCGGTATATCTAGCGGGGTAGCCAACGTCCTGACTTTC.

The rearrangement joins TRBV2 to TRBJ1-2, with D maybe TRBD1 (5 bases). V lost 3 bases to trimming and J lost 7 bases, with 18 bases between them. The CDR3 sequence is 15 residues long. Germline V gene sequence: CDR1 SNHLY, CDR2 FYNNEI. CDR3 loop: CASSDGRRGYGGYTF. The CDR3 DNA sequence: TGTGCCAGCAGTGACGGGAGGAGGGGCTACGGTGGCTACACCTTC. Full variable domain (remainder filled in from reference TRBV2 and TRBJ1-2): EPEVTQTPSHQVTQMGQEVILRCVPISNHLYFYWYRQILGQKVEFLVSFYNNEISEKSEIFDDQFSVERPDGSNFTLKIRSTKLEDSAMYFCASSDGRRGYGGYTFGSGTRLTVV.

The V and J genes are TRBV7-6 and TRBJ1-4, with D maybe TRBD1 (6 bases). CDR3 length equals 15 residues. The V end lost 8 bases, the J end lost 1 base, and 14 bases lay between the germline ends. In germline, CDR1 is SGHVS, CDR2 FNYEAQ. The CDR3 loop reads CASSPQQGTNEKLFF. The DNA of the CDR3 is TGTGCCAGCTCACCACAACAGGGAACTAATGAAAAACTGTTTTTT.

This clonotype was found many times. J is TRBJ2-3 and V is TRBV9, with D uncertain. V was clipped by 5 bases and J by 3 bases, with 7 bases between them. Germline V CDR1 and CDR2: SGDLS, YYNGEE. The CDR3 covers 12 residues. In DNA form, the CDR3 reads TGTGCCAGCAGTGCGAATACAGATACGCAGTATTTT. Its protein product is CASSANTDTQYF. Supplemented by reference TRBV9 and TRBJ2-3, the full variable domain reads DSGVTQTPKHLITATGQRVTLRCSPRSGDLSVYWYQQSLDQGLQFLIQYYNGEERAKGNILERFSAQQFPDLHSELNLSSLELGDSALYFCASSANTDTQYFGPGTRLTVL.

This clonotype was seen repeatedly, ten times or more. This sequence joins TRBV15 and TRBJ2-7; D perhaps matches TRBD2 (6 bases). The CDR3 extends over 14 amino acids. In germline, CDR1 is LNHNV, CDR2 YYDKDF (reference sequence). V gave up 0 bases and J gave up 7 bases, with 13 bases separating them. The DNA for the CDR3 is TGTGCCACCAGCAGAGATTTTGCGGAGGGGGAGCAGTACTTC. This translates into CATSRDFAEGEQYF. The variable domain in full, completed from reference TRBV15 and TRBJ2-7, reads DAMVIQNPRYQVTQFGKPVTLSCSQTLNHNVMYWYQQKSSQAPKLLFHYYDKDFNNEADTPDNFQSRRPNTSFCFLDIRSPGLGDTAMYLCATSRDFAEGEQYFGPGTRLTVT.

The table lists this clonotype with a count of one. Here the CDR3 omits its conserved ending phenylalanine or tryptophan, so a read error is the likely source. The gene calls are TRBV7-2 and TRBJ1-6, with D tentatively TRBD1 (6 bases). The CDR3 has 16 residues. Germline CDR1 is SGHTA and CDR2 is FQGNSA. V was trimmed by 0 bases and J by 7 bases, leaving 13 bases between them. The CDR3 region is CASSLAFGGQNSPLHS. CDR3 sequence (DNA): TGTGCCAGCAGCTTAGCGTTCGGGGGCCAAAATTCACCCCTCCACTCT.

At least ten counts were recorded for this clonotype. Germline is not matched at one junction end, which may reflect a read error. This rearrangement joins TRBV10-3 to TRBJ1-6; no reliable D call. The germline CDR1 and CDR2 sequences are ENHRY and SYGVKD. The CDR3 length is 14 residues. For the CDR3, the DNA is TGCGCCATCAGTGAACTCAAAAGGGATTCACCCCTCCACTTT. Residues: CAISELKRDSPLHF.

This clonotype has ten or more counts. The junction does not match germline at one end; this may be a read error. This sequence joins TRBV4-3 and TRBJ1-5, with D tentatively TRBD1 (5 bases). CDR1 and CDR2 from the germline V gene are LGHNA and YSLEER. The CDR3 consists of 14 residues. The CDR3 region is CASSQDRGHQPQHF. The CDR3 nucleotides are TGTGCCAGCAGCCAAGACCGGGGACATCAGCCCCAGCATTTT.

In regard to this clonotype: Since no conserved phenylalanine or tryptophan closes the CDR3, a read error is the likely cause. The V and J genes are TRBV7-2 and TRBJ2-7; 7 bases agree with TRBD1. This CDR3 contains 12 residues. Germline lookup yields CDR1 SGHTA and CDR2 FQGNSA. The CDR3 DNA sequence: TGTGCCGGCAGCTTAGGGACAGACGAGCAGTACATC. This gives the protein CAGSLGTDEQYI.

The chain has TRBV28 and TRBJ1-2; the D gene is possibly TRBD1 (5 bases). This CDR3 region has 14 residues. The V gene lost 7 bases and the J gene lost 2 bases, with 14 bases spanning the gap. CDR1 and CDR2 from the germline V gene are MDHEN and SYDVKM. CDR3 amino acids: CASTPPRQNYGYTF. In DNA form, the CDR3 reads TGTGCCAGCACCCCTCCGCGACAGAACTATGGCTACACCTTC.

The CDR3 protein is CASRDFGQGAEEQYF. CDR3 coding DNA: TGTGCCAGTAGGGATTTTGGACAGGGGGCGGAAGAGCAGTACTTC. The chain links TRBV19 to TRBJ2-7; 11 positions match TRBD1. The CDR3 is 15 residues long. The V gene end was trimmed by 6 bases and the J gene end by 7 bases; junction bases not matched to a gene: 11. Germline-derived CDR1 and CDR2 are LNHDA and SQIVND (reference sequence).

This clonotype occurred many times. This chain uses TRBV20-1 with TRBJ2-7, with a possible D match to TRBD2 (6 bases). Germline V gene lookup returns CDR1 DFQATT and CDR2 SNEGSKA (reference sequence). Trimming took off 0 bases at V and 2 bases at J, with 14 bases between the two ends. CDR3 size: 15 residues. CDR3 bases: TGCAGTGCTAGAGATCTGGGGGGAGGAACCTACGAGCAGTACTTC. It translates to CSARDLGGGTYEQYF.

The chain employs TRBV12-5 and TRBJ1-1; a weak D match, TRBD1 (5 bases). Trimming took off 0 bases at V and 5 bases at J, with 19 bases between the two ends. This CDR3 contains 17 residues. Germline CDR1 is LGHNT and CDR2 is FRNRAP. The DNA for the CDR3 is TGTGCTAGTGGTTTGGTACTTGGGGGGACGAAGCGGACTGAAGCTTTCTTT. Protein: CASGLVLGGTKRTEAFF.

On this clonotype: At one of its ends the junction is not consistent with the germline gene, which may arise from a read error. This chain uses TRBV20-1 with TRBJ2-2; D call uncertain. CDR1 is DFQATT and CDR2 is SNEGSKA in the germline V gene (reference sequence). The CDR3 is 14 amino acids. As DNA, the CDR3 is TGCAGTGCTAGACAGAACATGAACACCGCGGAGCTGTTTTTT. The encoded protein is CSARQNMNTAELFF.

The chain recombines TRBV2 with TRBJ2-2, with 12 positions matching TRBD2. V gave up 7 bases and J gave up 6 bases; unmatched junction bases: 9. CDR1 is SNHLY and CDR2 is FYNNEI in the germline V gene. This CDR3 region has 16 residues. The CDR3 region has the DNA TGTGCCAGCACCCGCTCTAGCGGGGGGGGGGCCGGGGAGCTGTTTTTT. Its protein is CASTRSSGGGAGELFF.